The sequence of this T cell receptor beta chain was determined in a study of T cells after yellow fever vaccination. Study-level background: Each low-cell-number fraction was prepared by means of SMART-Seq v4 Ultra Low Input.

Overall study results and limits: Reappearing after the booster were most of the clones from primary vaccination (roughly 95% CD4, 70% to 90% CD8).

MiXCR, run by TCRdb on the 5' RACE reads, gives a single entry per CDR3 protein. This table has about 170,000 distinct CDR3 sequences, 11% appearing once. This clonotype was counted a few times. Its antigen remains unidentified. The material sequenced was CD8+ T cells sorted from PBMCs, taken 15 days after the yellow fever booster vaccination. The sequence derives from a man between 18 and 35 years old who received the YFV17D yellow fever vaccine.

Here the CDR3 DNA reads TGTGCCAGCAGCGCAACGGGACAGGGGAGGCACGAGCAGTACTTC. Translated: CASSATGQGRHEQYF. The chain combines TRBV6-6 with TRBJ2-7, with 10 bases lining up with TRBD1. Germline values: CDR1 MNHNY, CDR2 SVGAGI (reference sequence). The junction had 10 bases not matched to a gene; V was cut back by 6 bases and J by 5 bases. The CDR3 loop spans 15 amino acids.